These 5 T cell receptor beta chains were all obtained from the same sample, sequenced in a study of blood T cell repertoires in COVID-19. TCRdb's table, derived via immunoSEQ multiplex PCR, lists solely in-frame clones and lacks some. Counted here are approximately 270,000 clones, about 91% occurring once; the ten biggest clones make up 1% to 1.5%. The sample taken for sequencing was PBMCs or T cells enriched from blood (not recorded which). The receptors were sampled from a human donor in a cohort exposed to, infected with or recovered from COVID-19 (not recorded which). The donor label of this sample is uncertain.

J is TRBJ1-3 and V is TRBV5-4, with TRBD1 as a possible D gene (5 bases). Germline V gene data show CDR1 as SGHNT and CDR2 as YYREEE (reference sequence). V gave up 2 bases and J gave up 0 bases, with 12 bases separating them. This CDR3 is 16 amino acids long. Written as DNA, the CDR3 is TGTGCCAGCAGCTTCGGCGCAGGGCTCTCTGGAAACACCATATATTTT. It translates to CASSFGAGLSGNTIYF.

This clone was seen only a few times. CDR3 nucleotide sequence: TGTGCCAGCAGGGGACAGGGTAGAGGGAACACTGAAGCTTTCTTT. It encodes CASRGQGRGNTEAFF. The chain couples TRBV2 to TRBJ1-1, with 9 bases that match TRBD1. The junction had 6 bases not matched to a gene; V was cut back by 6 bases and J by 1 base. The CDR3 extends over 15 amino acids. In germline, CDR1 is SNHLY, CDR2 FYNNEI.

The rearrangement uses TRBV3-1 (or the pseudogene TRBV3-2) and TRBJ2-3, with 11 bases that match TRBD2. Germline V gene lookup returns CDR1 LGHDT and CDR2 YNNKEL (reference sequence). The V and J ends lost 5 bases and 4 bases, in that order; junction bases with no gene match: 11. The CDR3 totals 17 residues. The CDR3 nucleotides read TGTGCCAGCAGCGTTACTAGCGGGGGAGGAAGGGCAGATACGCAGTATTTT. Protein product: CASSVTSGGGRADTQYF.

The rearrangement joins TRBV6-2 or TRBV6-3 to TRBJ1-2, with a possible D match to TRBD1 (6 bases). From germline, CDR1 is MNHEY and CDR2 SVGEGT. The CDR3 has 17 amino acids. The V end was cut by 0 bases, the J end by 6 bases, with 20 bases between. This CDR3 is CASSYSKVQGMTDGYTF. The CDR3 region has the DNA TGTGCCAGCAGTTACTCGAAGGTCCAGGGGATGACTGATGGCTACACCTTC.

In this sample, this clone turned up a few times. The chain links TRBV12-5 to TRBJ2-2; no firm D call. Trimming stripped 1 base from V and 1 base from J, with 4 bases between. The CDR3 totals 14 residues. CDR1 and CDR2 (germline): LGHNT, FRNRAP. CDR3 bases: TGTGCTAGTGGTTTGGGTCGGAACACCGGGGAGCTGTTTTTT. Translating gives CASGLGRNTGELFF.